A selection of T cell receptor beta chains follows, all from one sample in a study of cytomegalovirus exposure and HLA in healthy donors. The data were produced by immunoSEQ multiplex PCR, yet TCRdb's version contains in-frame clones alone and is incomplete. The sample holds about 73,000 clones, 85% to 95% seen once. Sequencing was performed on PBMCs. These receptors all stem from a man aged 18 to 29 in good health and CMV-seronegative. Each CDR3 is given with its conserved first and last residue. The D gene is left open where the match is weak. Size is stated for part of the rows, as once, few or many counts, or as a class when the clone is expanded.

clone_size: .
v_call: TRBV28
j_call: TRBJ2-1
d_call: TRBD2
cdr3_nt: TGTGCCAGCAGCTACACTAGCGTAAGCCCCTACAATGAGCAGTTCTTC
cdr3_aa: CASSYTSVSPYNEQFF

clone_size: .
v_call: TRBV5-1
j_call: TRBJ2-2
d_call: .
cdr3_nt: TGCGCCAGCAGCCACCGGGACTCCCTGAGGAACACCGGGGAGCTGTTTTTT
cdr3_aa: CASSHRDSLRNTGELFF

clone_size: .
v_call: TRBV19
j_call: TRBJ1-1
d_call: TRBD1
cdr3_nt: TGTGCCAGTAGTATAACAGGGGGAACCATGAACACTGAAGCTTTCTTT
cdr3_aa: CASSITGGTMNTEAFF

clone_size: .
v_call: TRBV5-4
j_call: TRBJ1-1
d_call: .
cdr3_nt: TGTGCCAGCAGCTATCCTAGCACTGAAGCTTTCTTT
cdr3_aa: CASSYPSTEAFF

clone_size: once
v_call: TRBV30
j_call: TRBJ1-5
d_call: .
cdr3_nt: TGTGCCTGGAGTCTCGGTCAGGGAAGTCAGCCCCAGCATTTT
cdr3_aa: CAWSLGQGSQPQHF

clone_size: .
v_call: TRBV27
j_call: TRBJ1-1
d_call: .
cdr3_nt: TGTGCCAGCAGGCCCAGGGGTGGAGGATCTGAAGCTTTCTTT
cdr3_aa: CASRPRGGGSEAFF

clone_size: .
v_call: TRBV6-1
j_call: TRBJ1-2
d_call: .
cdr3_nt: TGTGCCAGCAGTGAGCAGGGTAACTATGGCTACACCTTC
cdr3_aa: CASSEQGNYGYTF

clone_size: .
v_call: TRBV7-2
j_call: TRBJ2-5
d_call: TRBD1
cdr3_nt: TGTGCCAGCAGCTTAAGGGTGGCAGGGGGCGACGGAGAGACCCAGTACTTC
cdr3_aa: CASSLRVAGGDGETQYF

clone_size: .
v_call: TRBV11-2
j_call: TRBJ2-1
d_call: .
cdr3_nt: TGTGCCAGCAGCCCCCTCCGCTACAATGAGCAGTTCTTC
cdr3_aa: CASSPLRYNEQFF

clone_size: .
v_call: TRBV6-5
j_call: TRBJ1-1
d_call: .
cdr3_nt: TGTGCCAGCAGTTACCCGGCGAAGGGGGAAGCTTTCTTT
cdr3_aa: CASSYPAKGEAFF

clone_size: .
v_call: TRBV11-2
j_call: TRBJ2-5
d_call: .
cdr3_nt: TGTGCCAGCAGCTTAGATAATAGATTAGACTCCCAAGAGACCCAGTACTTC
cdr3_aa: CASSLDNRLDSQETQYF

clone_size: once
v_call: TRBV29-1
j_call: TRBJ1-1
d_call: TRBD1
cdr3_nt: TGCAGCGTTGAAGATTATCCTCGGACCGGGACAGGGAAGAACACTGAAGCTTTCTTT
cdr3_aa: CSVEDYPRTGTGKNTEAFF

clone_size: few
v_call: TRBV6-4
j_call: TRBJ2-2
d_call: TRBD1
cdr3_nt: TGTGCCAGCAGTGCCGGGACAGGGAACACCGGGGAGCTGTTTTTT
cdr3_aa: CASSAGTGNTGELFF

clone_size: .
v_call: TRBV7-2
j_call: TRBJ2-5
d_call: .
cdr3_nt: TGTGCCAGCAGATTAAACCGGGGCCAAGAGACCCAGTACTTC
cdr3_aa: CASRLNRGQETQYF

clone_size: .
v_call: TRBV29-1
j_call: TRBJ1-1
d_call: .
cdr3_nt: TGCAGCGTTGCCGCACAGGCCTCGAACACTGAAGCTTTCTTT
cdr3_aa: CSVAAQASNTEAFF

clone_size: .
v_call: TRBV19
j_call: TRBJ2-4
d_call: TRBD2
cdr3_nt: TGTGCCAGTAGTCCCCTGGCTAGCGGGGGGGCGCGAGCCAAAAACATTCAGTACTTC
cdr3_aa: CASSPLASGGARAKNIQYF

clone_size: .
v_call: TRBV11-2
j_call: TRBJ1-4
d_call: TRBD1
cdr3_nt: TGTGCCAGCAGCTCTAACAGGGGAAATAATGAAAAACTGTTTTTT
cdr3_aa: CASSSNRGNNEKLFF

clone_size: .
v_call: TRBV19
j_call: TRBJ1-2
d_call: .
cdr3_nt: TGTGCCAGTAGTCCCCCGACGGAGTTCTATGGCTACACCTTC
cdr3_aa: CASSPPTEFYGYTF

clone_size: .
v_call: TRBV30
j_call: TRBJ1-2
d_call: TRBD1
cdr3_nt: TGTGCCTGGAGTCCGGGACAGGGGGCGCCTGGCTACACCTTC
cdr3_aa: CAWSPGQGAPGYTF

clone_size: .
v_call: TRBV11-2
j_call: TRBJ2-1
d_call: TRBD1
cdr3_nt: TGTGCCAGCAGCTATAAGAGGGACAGGGATTACAATGAGCAGTTCTTC
cdr3_aa: CASSYKRDRDYNEQFF

clone_size: once
v_call: TRBV30
j_call: TRBJ1-6
d_call: .
cdr3_nt: TGTGCCTGGACCAATCGAAAGGGAGGATCACCCCTCCACTTT
cdr3_aa: CAWTNRKGGSPLHF

clone_size: .
v_call: TRBV4-2
j_call: TRBJ2-7
d_call: .
cdr3_nt: TGTGCCAGCAGCCAATATGCTGGGGCAACCTACGAGCAGTACTTC
cdr3_aa: CASSQYAGATYEQYF

clone_size: .
v_call: TRBV6-6
j_call: TRBJ2-2
d_call: TRBD2
cdr3_nt: TGTGCCAGCAGCCCCGCTAGCGGGGGGGACACCGGGGAGCTGTTTTTT
cdr3_aa: CASSPASGGDTGELFF

clone_size: .
v_call: TRBV4-3
j_call: TRBJ2-6
d_call: .
cdr3_nt: TGCGCCAGCAGCCAATTCGGGGGAACTGGGGCCAACGTCCTGACTTTC
cdr3_aa: CASSQFGGTGANVLTF

clone_size: .
v_call: TRBV10-3
j_call: TRBJ2-7
d_call: .
cdr3_nt: TGTGCCATCAGTGACCTGGGAGTCTACGAGCAGTACTTC
cdr3_aa: CAISDLGVYEQYF

clone_size: .
v_call: TRBV6-5
j_call: TRBJ2-1
d_call: TRBD2
cdr3_nt: TGTGCCAGCAGCCTCGGCGGGGGGGCGAACAATGAGCAGTTCTTC
cdr3_aa: CASSLGGGANNEQFF

clone_size: .
v_call: TRBV7-6
j_call: TRBJ2-7
d_call: TRBD1
cdr3_nt: TGTGCCAGCAGCTTGGCAGAGGGGGCTTCCTACGAGCAGTACTTC
cdr3_aa: CASSLAEGASYEQYF

clone_size: .
v_call: TRBV6-6
j_call: TRBJ1-1
d_call: .
cdr3_nt: TGTGCCAGCACCCGGGGGGAGAACACTGAAGCTTTCTTT
cdr3_aa: CASTRGENTEAFF

clone_size: .
v_call: TRBV29-1
j_call: TRBJ2-3
d_call: TRBD2
cdr3_nt: TGCAGCGTTATTAGCGGGGGCGGCCCAGATACGCAGTATTTT
cdr3_aa: CSVISGGGPDTQYF

clone_size: .
v_call: TRBV29-1
j_call: TRBJ2-2
d_call: .
cdr3_nt: TGCAGCGTTGAAGATCGGCGGGGGCTTAACACCGGGGAGCTGTTTTTT
cdr3_aa: CSVEDRRGLNTGELFF

clone_size: .
v_call: TRBV2
j_call: TRBJ1-1
d_call: TRBD1
cdr3_nt: TGTGCCAGCAGCAGGACAGGTGAGGTCCTAGGGACTGAAGCTTTCTTT
cdr3_aa: CASSRTGEVLGTEAFF

clone_size: .
v_call: TRBV15
j_call: TRBJ2-7
d_call: .
cdr3_nt: TGTGCCACCAGCAGAGATGGACAGCCGCCCCTCTTC
cdr3_aa: CATSRDGQPPLF

clone_size: once
v_call: TRBV6-1
j_call: TRBJ2-2
d_call: .
cdr3_nt: TGTGCCACCCTCCCTCCCACCGGGGAGCTGTTTTTT
cdr3_aa: CATLPPTGELFF

clone_size: .
v_call: TRBV4-2
j_call: TRBJ2-1
d_call: TRBD2
cdr3_nt: TGTGCCAGCAGCCAGGAGGCGGGGGGCGAGGTTAGTGAGCAGTTCTTC
cdr3_aa: CASSQEAGGEVSEQFF

clone_size: .
v_call: TRBV9
j_call: TRBJ1-2
d_call: TRBD1
cdr3_nt: TGTGCCAGCAGCGGAGCCGGGACAGGGCTTAACTATGGCTACACCTTC
cdr3_aa: CASSGAGTGLNYGYTF

clone_size: .
v_call: TRBV29-1
j_call: TRBJ2-3
d_call: TRBD2
cdr3_nt: TGCAGCGTTGAAACTAGCGGGATCACAGATACGCAGTATTTT
cdr3_aa: CSVETSGITDTQYF

clone_size: .
v_call: TRBV7-2
j_call: TRBJ1-2
d_call: TRBD1
cdr3_nt: TGTGCCAGCAGCTCAAGAGGGGGCGCGGACTATGGCTACACCTTC
cdr3_aa: CASSSRGGADYGYTF

clone_size: .
v_call: TRBV11-2
j_call: TRBJ1-1
d_call: .
cdr3_nt: TGTGCCAGCAGCTTAGTGGGGGGCACTGAAGCTTTCTTT
cdr3_aa: CASSLVGGTEAFF

clone_size: .
v_call: TRBV7-3
j_call: TRBJ2-7
d_call: .
cdr3_nt: TGTGCCAGCAGCTTATACCCGGGAACCTACGAGCAGTACTTC
cdr3_aa: CASSLYPGTYEQYF

clone_size: .
v_call: TRBV5-4
j_call: TRBJ2-1
d_call: TRBD2
cdr3_nt: TGTGCCAGCAGCCCCGCCCCTAGCGGGGGGATGAGCTCCTACAATGAGCAGTTCTTC
cdr3_aa: CASSPAPSGGMSSYNEQFF

clone_size: .
v_call: TRBV28
j_call: TRBJ2-7
d_call: TRBD1
cdr3_nt: TGTGCCAGCAGTTCGACAGGGGGGACCTACGAGCAGTACTTC
cdr3_aa: CASSSTGGTYEQYF

clone_size: .
v_call: TRBV6-6
j_call: TRBJ1-6
d_call: TRBD1
cdr3_nt: TGTGCCAGCACCTGGGGGACAGGGGGATCACCCCTCCACTTT
cdr3_aa: CASTWGTGGSPLHF

clone_size: .
v_call: TRBV18
j_call: TRBJ2-2
d_call: .
cdr3_nt: TGTGCCAGCTCACTTGCGGCGGGGGAGCTGTTTTTT
cdr3_aa: CASSLAAGELFF

clone_size: .
v_call: TRBV21-1
j_call: TRBJ1-2
d_call: .
cdr3_nt: TGTGCCAGCAGCAAAGAGGGGGATGGCCAGGGGGATGGCTACACCTTC
cdr3_aa: CASSKEGDGQGDGYTF

clone_size: once
v_call: TRBV11-2
j_call: TRBJ1-5
d_call: TRBD1
cdr3_nt: TGTGCCAGCAGCTTAGAGGGGACCACCAGGGGGCGACCCCACAATCAGCCCCAGCATTTT
cdr3_aa: CASSLEGTTRGRPHNQPQHF

clone_size: once
v_call: TRBV6-6
j_call: TRBJ1-1
d_call: .
cdr3_nt: TGTGCCAGCAGTTACCCAGGGTATGGGACTGAAGCTTTCTTT
cdr3_aa: CASSYPGYGTEAFF

clone_size: .
v_call: TRBV2
j_call: TRBJ2-3
d_call: .
cdr3_nt: TGTGCCAGCAGTGGGTACGGCGGAGATACGCAGTATTTT
cdr3_aa: CASSGYGGDTQYF

clone_size: .
v_call: TRBV9
j_call: TRBJ1-2
d_call: .
cdr3_nt: TGTGCCAGCAGCGACAGTCCTTCCGACTATGGCTACACCTTC
cdr3_aa: CASSDSPSDYGYTF

clone_size: .
v_call: TRBV19
j_call: TRBJ2-5
d_call: TRBD2
cdr3_nt: TGTGCCAGTAGTCCGCCGGGGGGTAGGGGGACCCAGTACTTC
cdr3_aa: CASSPPGGRGTQYF

clone_size: .
v_call: TRBV29-1
j_call: TRBJ2-5
d_call: TRBD2
cdr3_nt: TGCAGCATCGGACTAGCGGGGCCACAAGAGACCCAGTACTTC
cdr3_aa: CSIGLAGPQETQYF

clone_size: .
v_call: TRBV2
j_call: TRBJ1-6
d_call: .
cdr3_nt: TGTGCCAGCCTCTCCGGGGTTAATTCACCCCTCCACTTT
cdr3_aa: CASLSGVNSPLHF

clone_size: once
v_call: TRBV7-3
j_call: TRBJ2-3
d_call: .
cdr3_nt: TGTGCCAGCAGCTTAAGCGCGAGCACAGATACGCAGTATTTT
cdr3_aa: CASSLSASTDTQYF